The clone carrying this T cell receptor (beta chain) was picked up a small number of times. The antigen remains undetermined. This sample is drawn from a study of human T cells and chemical hapten exposure. Study-level information: Patients, mostly women, had alopecia areata, alopecia totalis or alopecia universalis. TCR yields differed between samples (mainly from small differences in pooled library volume).

General study points: As the donors had alopecia, their immune response may differ from healthy people's.

Specified time point: patch test 2, 6 weeks after DPC sensitization. Treatment given: therapeutic diphenylcyclopropenone sensitization with weekly scalp DPC. How the authors handled the data: From approximately 25,000 to 650,000 TCRs were found per sample, with a median of roughly 89,000. MiXCR was run by TCRdb on the RACE reads, yielding one entry per CDR3 protein. These V and J calls derive from TCRdb rather than the authors' analysis. This repertoire shows 120,000 to 150,000 distinct CDR3 sequences, roughly 10% found once; its top ten account for around 1.4%. The sample in question was whole blood, obtained in connection with sensitization to the hapten diphenylcyclopropenone (DPC). This receptor was identified in a woman aged 50 to 60 with alopecia areata. Some clones in this sample may be carry-over from other donors' samples.

CDR3 bases: TGTGCCAGCAGCTTCGGCGCTGAAGCTTTCTTT. Translation gives CASSFGAEAFF. The chain combines TRBV5-4 with TRBJ1-1; no firm D call. Looked up from germline, CDR1 is SGHNT and CDR2 is YYREEE (reference sequence). V lost 2 bases and J 6 bases, leaving 5 bases between the germline ends. The CDR3 runs to 11 residues. Drawing the rest from reference TRBV5-4 and TRBJ1-1, the complete variable domain is ETGVTQSPTHLIKTRGQQVTLRCSSQSGHNTVSWYQQALGQGPQFIFQYYREEENGRGNFPPRFSGLQFPNYSSELNVNALELDDSALYLCASSFGAEAFFGQGTRLTVV.